These 25 T cell receptor beta chains share one sample of origin, sequenced in a study of identical twins. MiXCR, run by TCRdb on the 5' RACE reads, gives a single entry per CDR3 protein. The top ten hold 0.48% of the sample, which has about 530,000 distinct CDR3 sequences, 20% to 25% seen once. A further study also used this sample, focusing on yellow fever vaccine responses in identical twins.

Sequenced sample: CD4+ T cells sorted from blood. All receptors derive from a woman younger than 35 in good health.

In this sample, this clonotype turned up once. The V gene is TRBV29-1, the J gene TRBJ2-3, with TRBD1 matching over 8 bases. Germline V gene lookup returns CDR1 SQVTM and CDR2 ANQGSEA. V lost 5 bases and J lost 1; bases outside the gene matches: 20. This CDR3 comprises 19 residues. CDR3 region: CSVPSRTGKGGLRTDTQYF. CDR3 in DNA: TGCAGCGTTCCGTCTCGGACAGGGAAAGGGGGCCTTCGCACAGATACGCAGTATTTT.

The chain carries TRBV29-1 and TRBJ2-2; D gene unclear. The CDR3 totals 11 residues. Trimming stripped 4 bases from V and 3 bases from J, with 3 bases between. Germline V gene data show CDR1 as SQVTM and CDR2 as ANQGSEA. CDR3 sequence: CSVGDTGELFF. CDR3 in DNA: TGCAGCGTTGGAGACACCGGGGAGCTGTTTTTT.

This chain connects TRBV28 to TRBJ1-5; D is uncertain. The germline V gene has CDR1 MDHEN and CDR2 SYDVKM. The CDR3 has 14 residues. V lost 5 bases and J 2 bases, leaving 10 bases between the germline ends. In nucleotides, the CDR3 is TGTGCCAGCAGTACAGCCCTTGGCAATCAGCCCCAGCATTTT. Translation: CASSTALGNQPQHF.

A few counts support this clonotype. The chain has TRBV20-1 and TRBJ2-1; possibly TRBD1 or TRBD2 for D (5 bases each). Germline V lookup: CDR1 DFQATT, CDR2 SNEGSKA (reference sequence). There are 14 residues in the CDR3. V was clipped by 3 bases and J by 5 bases, with 14 bases between them. DNA for the CDR3: TGCAGTGCTAGTTACCGGGTGGGGGACAATGAGCAGTTCTTC. This gives the protein CSASYRVGDNEQFF.

Only a few counts were recorded for this clonotype. This rearrangement joins TRBV10-3 to TRBJ2-1; the match to TRBD2 covers 8 bases. This CDR3 comprises 16 residues. The germline CDR1 and CDR2 sequences are ENHRY and SYGVKD. The J segment lost 6 bases and the V segment lost 10 bases, leaving 17 bases of the junction unmatched. DNA of the CDR3: TGTGCCACCACCCCGGTAGTGGCGGGAGGAACCAATGAGCAGTTCTTC. Translation: CATTPVVAGGTNEQFF.

This clonotype was observed a handful of times. The CDR3 loop is CASSRETSGGKKEREQFF. The DNA of the CDR3 is TGTGCCAGCAGCCGAGAGACTAGCGGGGGGAAAAAAGAGCGTGAGCAGTTCTTC. The chain links TRBV4-2 to TRBJ2-1; 13 bases are shared with TRBD2. With 4 bases clipped from V and 9 bases from J, the junction kept 15 bases outside the gene matches. The CDR3 extends over 18 amino acids. Looked up from germline, CDR1 is LGHNA and CDR2 is YNFKEQ.

The chain carries TRBV6-5 and TRBJ2-5, with no clear D. V lost 7 bases to trimming and J lost 5 bases, with 5 bases between them. Per germline, CDR1 MNHEY and CDR2 SVGAGI. This CDR3 spans 10 amino acids. The CDR3 here is CASTGETQYF. The CDR3 DNA reads as TGTGCCAGCACTGGGGAGACCCAGTACTTC.

The CDR3 here is CASSLQASGGAPNNEQFF. CDR3 coding DNA: TGTGCCAGCAGTTTGCAGGCTAGCGGGGGGGCCCCCAACAATGAGCAGTTCTTC. The J gene is TRBJ2-1, the V gene TRBV12-3 or TRBV12-4; 12 bases are a match to TRBD2. The CDR3 totals 18 residues. With V trimmed by 3 bases and J by 5 bases, 11 bases remained unmatched.

This clonotype showed up just once. The rearrangement joins TRBV6-5 to TRBJ2-4; D not certain. Trimming removed 5 bases at V and 2 bases at J, with 7 bases between. This CDR3 has 13 amino acids. Germline CDR1 reads MNHEY; CDR2 reads SVGAGI. CDR3 sequence reads: CASSTGPKNIQYF. The CDR3 bases are TGTGCCAGCAGTACTGGTCCCAAAAACATTCAGTACTTC.

The DNA of the CDR3 is TGTGCCAGCAGCTTAGCGCGGCTTGAGCAGTTCTTC. Translated: CASSLARLEQFF. This chain links TRBV11-1 with TRBJ2-1, with no clear D. V lost 0 bases to trimming and J lost 9 bases, with 6 bases between them. The V gene's germline CDR1 is SGHAT and CDR2 FQDESV (reference sequence). The length of the CDR3 is 12 residues.

This clonotype showed up just a few times. The J gene is TRBJ1-5, the V gene TRBV7-8; no clear D. Germline V CDR1 and CDR2: SGHVS, FQNEAQ. There are 15 residues in the CDR3. V was pared by 3 bases and J by 0 bases, with 9 bases between. CDR3 sequence: CASSLNSFSNQPQHF. CDR3 bases: TGTGCCAGCAGCTTGAACAGCTTTAGCAATCAGCCCCAGCATTTT.

CDR3 loop: CASSLARLAGGPKSSYNEQFF. Written as DNA, the CDR3 is TGTGCCAGCAGCTTAGCCCGACTAGCGGGGGGGCCTAAAAGCTCCTACAATGAGCAGTTCTTC. The chain links TRBV7-2 to TRBJ2-1; 14 nucleotides line up with TRBD2. The CDR3 has 21 residues. Germline V gives CDR1 SGHTA, CDR2 FQGNSA. Germline trimming cut 0 bases from V and 0 bases from J; bases unmatched to any gene: 10. Based on the CDR3 plus reference TRBV7-2 and TRBJ2-1, the full variable domain is GAGVSQSPSNKVTEKGKDVELRCDPISGHTALYWYRQSLGQGLEFLIYFQGNSAPDKSGLPSDRFSAERTGGSVSTLTIQRTQQEDSAVYLCASSLARLAGGPKSSYNEQFFGPGTRLTVL.

The CDR3 bases are TGCGCCAGCGGGCAGGGATCCAAAAACATTCAGTACTTC. Its translation: CASGQGSKNIQYF. The V and J genes are TRBV4-1 and TRBJ2-4, with D tentatively TRBD1 (5 bases). The germline gives CDR1 MGHRA, CDR2 YSYEKL. The CDR3 consists of 13 residues. Trimming took 8 bases from V and 2 from J, leaving 10 bases between them.

This chain uses TRBV5-1 with TRBJ2-3, with D tentatively TRBD2 (6 bases). The CDR3 spans 18 residues. From germline, CDR1 is SGHRS and CDR2 YFSETQ. Trimming left V 3 bases short and J 3 bases short, with 23 bases between. The CDR3 is CASSSRPAGPQMTDTQYF. CDR3 bases: TGCGCCAGCAGCTCCCGGCCGGCGGGGCCCCAAATGACAGATACGCAGTATTTT.

The chain carries TRBV20-1 and TRBJ2-3, with TRBD2 matching 8 bases. CDR1 DFQATT and CDR2 SNEGSKA come from the germline V gene (reference sequence). This CDR3 contains 17 residues. V lost 0 bases to trimming and J lost 2 bases; unmatched junction nucleotides: 10. CDR3 residues: CSARDGLAPFYTDTQYF. The CDR3 DNA reads as TGCAGTGCTAGAGATGGACTAGCCCCTTTTTACACAGATACGCAGTATTTT.

The rearrangement uses TRBV6-1 and TRBJ2-7; TRBD2 agrees at 11 bases. CDR1 and CDR2 (germline): MNHNS, SASEGT. Losses at the gene ends were 3 bases for V and 6 bases for J; bases not matched to a gene: 4. The CDR3 is 14 residues long. The CDR3 loop reads CASSEPSGGPEQYV. CDR3 DNA sequence: TGTGCCAGCAGTGAGCCTAGCGGGGGGCCCGAGCAGTACGTC.

The sample holds a few counts of this clonotype. The rearrangement links TRBV7-9 to TRBJ2-2, with 8 bases matching TRBD2. Germline V gene lookup returns CDR1 SEHNR and CDR2 FQNEAQ (reference sequence). The CDR3 spans 15 residues. The trim removed 5 bases at V and 6 bases at J, leaving 8 bases unmatched. The CDR3 DNA reads TGTGCCAGCAGCCCCGAAGGACTAGCCTCCGGGGAGCTGTTTTTT. Protein sequence: CASSPEGLASGELFF.

This clonotype was counted a single time. The chain links TRBV2 to TRBJ1-2; 12 bases map to TRBD1. Germline loops: CDR1 SNHLY, CDR2 FYNNEI. The CDR3 loop spans 13 amino acids. Trimming at V came to 6 bases and at J to 7 bases, leaving 3 bases not matched to a gene. The CDR3 region is CASRGTGGRGYTF. Written as DNA, the CDR3 is TGTGCCAGCAGAGGGACAGGGGGCCGTGGCTACACCTTC.

This clonotype occurred a few times. The rearrangement uses TRBV5-5 and TRBJ2-2; 9 bases line up with TRBD1. The V and J ends lost 3 bases and 2 bases, in that order; junction bases with no gene match: 5. There are 16 residues in the CDR3. Germline CDR1 and CDR2: SGHKS and YYEKEE (reference sequence). The CDR3 DNA reads TGTGCCAGCAGCTGGGGGGGACAGGGAAACACCGGGGAGCTGTTTTTT. The encoded protein is CASSWGGQGNTGELFF.

The gene calls are TRBV20-1 and TRBJ1-2; TRBD1 agrees at 7 bases. The CDR3 covers 14 residues. CDR1 is DFQATT, CDR2 SNEGSKA, per germline (reference sequence). Trimming at V came to 5 bases and at J to 8 bases, leaving 14 bases not matched to a gene. The CDR3 region has the DNA TGCAGTGCTCCCCTGACAGGGACCTCTCACGGCTACACCTTC. It specifies CSAPLTGTSHGYTF.

In its sample, this clonotype was seen a few times. This chain links TRBV3-1 with TRBJ2-1; 9 bases line up with TRBD2. V dropped 6 bases and J dropped 4; count of bases not matched to a gene: 7. Germline V gene lookup returns CDR1 LGHDT and CDR2 YNNKEL (reference sequence). The CDR3 consists of 15 residues. The chain's CDR3 is CASSPSGKRYNEQFF. CDR3 DNA: TGTGCCAGCAGTCCTAGCGGGAAGAGGTACAATGAGCAGTTCTTC.

The chain recombines TRBV20-1 with TRBJ1-2; D is perhaps TRBD1 (5 bases). The V end was cut by 0 bases, the J end by 4 bases, with 12 bases between. CDR1 is DFQATT, CDR2 SNEGSKA, per germline (reference sequence). There are 14 residues in the CDR3. This CDR3 is CSARDPGRAYGYTF. DNA of the CDR3: TGCAGTGCTAGAGATCCGGGCAGGGCCTATGGCTACACCTTC.

This chain connects TRBV2 to TRBJ2-3; D uncertain. Germline loops: CDR1 SNHLY, CDR2 FYNNEI. The CDR3 sequence is 13 residues long. Trimming left V 6 bases short and J 6 bases short, with 13 bases between. The CDR3 is CASSRLWRDTQYF. The CDR3 region has the DNA TGTGCCAGCAGCAGACTTTGGCGGGATACGCAGTATTTT.

CDR3 in amino acids: CASRQRGGTYNEQFF. The CDR3 DNA follows: TGTGCCAGCAGGCAGCGGGGTGGGACCTACAATGAGCAGTTCTTC. This chain joins TRBV12-3 or TRBV12-4 and TRBJ2-1; TRBD2 aligns across 7 bases. The CDR3 is made up of 15 amino acids. The ends lost 6 bases at V and 2 bases at J; junction bases unmatched: 7.

This clonotype was detected a few times. V usage is TRBV28 and J usage is TRBJ2-1; D is perhaps TRBD2 (5 bases). The germline gives CDR1 MDHEN, CDR2 SYDVKM. V gave up 3 bases and J gave up 12 bases, with 9 bases separating them. CDR3 length: 11 residues. The CDR3 DNA reads TGTGCCAGCAGTTTCAGCGGCCCGCAGTTCTTC. Amino acids: CASSFSGPQFF.